The following is a T cell receptor beta chain sequence with its context. No antigen is known for it. Libraries were prepared by immunoSEQ multiplex PCR; TCRdb keeps only in-frame clonotypes and omits some of them. Of about 130,000 clones listed, about 88% are singletons. These data originate in a study of identifying expanded T cells in peripheral blood. General study results and limits: About 1.2 clones differed between technical replicates, versus about 16 and 19 over time.

The CDR3 spans 15 residues. Trimming took 3 bases from V and 7 from J; bases not matched to a gene: 7. Germline V gene data show CDR1 as SGHNT and CDR2 as YENEEA. The J gene is TRBJ2-2, the V gene TRBV11-3, with 8 bases matching TRBD2. This TCR derives from a person aged 18-70 years in good health. Material: blood. CDR3 region: CASSFLRGVNGELFF. For the CDR3, the DNA is TGTGCCAGCAGCTTTTTGCGGGGGGTGAACGGGGAGCTGTTTTTT.